This TCR beta chain was sequenced for a study of T cells in tumors after PD-1 blockade. The repertoire was sequenced with immunoSEQ multiplex PCR; TCRdb's copy has only in-frame clones and lacks some. The sample has roughly 3,600 clones; about two thirds are singletons. V lost 2 bases, J lost 11 bases, and 18 bases lay in between. The CDR3 is 14 residues long. The V gene's germline CDR1 is MNHEY and CDR2 SVGAGI. Tumor biopsies came from the same primary tumor site before and after PD-1 blockade. Sequencing used tumor tissue, obtained before anti-PD-1 treatment. The rearrangement uses TRBV6-5 and TRBJ2-5; D is possibly TRBD1 or TRBD2 (5 bases each). The receptor comes from a human donor with basal cell carcinoma. The CDR3 region is CASSYGGAPGTQYF. In DNA, the CDR3 is TGTGCCAGCAGTTACGGAGGAGCCCCGGGGACGCAGTACTTC.